This TCR beta chain was captured in a study of blood T cells in healthy people across ages. Germline V CDR1 and CDR2: KGHSH, LQKENI. There are 15 residues in the CDR3. V was cut by 5 bases and J by 1 base, with 12 bases left in between. Findings and caveats of the study: Diversity of TCR beta per million T cells declined in a roughly linear way with age. The study found TCR beta diversity correlated strongly with naive T cell percentage.

With respect to this clonotype: The target antigen is unknown.

Next came a second PCR, run for about 7 to 12 cycles, which used a sample-barcoded 5' primer along with a J-beta primer mix. TCRdb fed the 5' RACE reads into MiXCR, producing one record per CDR3 protein. The profile shows over a million distinct CDR3 sequences, 59% of them singletons. Sequences were obtained from blood. The V and J genes are TRBV18 and TRBJ2-4, with D possibly being TRBD2 (5 bases). This TCR derives from a young man in good health. The CDR3 DNA reads TGTGCCAGCTCAAGGGCGAGGGATGCCAAAAACATTCAGTACTTC. This codes for CASSRARDAKNIQYF.